A single sample gave rise to the 17 T cell receptor beta chains below, sequenced in a study of vaccination effects on CD4 cells after COVID-19. Their antigen targets remain unknown. Profiling relied on immunoSEQ multiplex PCR, and the TCRdb table lists in-frame clones only, not all of them. The sample holds approximately 54,000 clones, around 86% seen once. Antigen-specific CD4+ T cells were expanded with viral peptide pools in the ViraFEST assay before sequencing. The authors isolated CD4+ T cells after roughly 10 days of culture. The sequencing here drew on CD4+ T cells from PBMCs cultured with HCoV-229E spike peptides, taken before COVID-19 vaccination. These receptors were collected from a human donor who received a COVID-19 vaccine.

This clone is deemed medium-sized (0.01 to 0.1%). The V gene is TRBV7-9, the J gene TRBJ2-7, with 7 bases that match TRBD2. The V and J ends lost 3 bases and 7 bases, in that order; junction bases with no gene match: 6. Looked up from germline, CDR1 is SEHNR and CDR2 is FQNEAQ (reference sequence). There are 13 residues in the CDR3. The CDR3 here is CASSFSQGGEQYV. Here the CDR3 DNA reads TGTGCCAGCAGCTTCTCTCAGGGAGGGGAGCAGTACGTC.

The chain couples TRBV10-2 to TRBJ2-7; D possibly uses TRBD1 or TRBD2 (5 bases each). The CDR3 length is 13 residues. The V end was cut by 9 bases, the J end by 4 bases, with 16 bases between. CDR1 and CDR2 from the germline V gene are WSHSY and SAAADI. The CDR3 DNA reads TGCGCCAGTACCCCGACAGAGGGGTACGAGCAGTACGTC. Protein sequence: CASTPTEGYEQYV.

The chain combines TRBV25-1 with TRBJ2-7, with D possibly TRBD1 on 6 matching bases. Between the trimmed V and J ends, which lost 1 base and 4 bases, there was a span of 23 bases. CDR3 size: 18 residues. Germline V CDR1 and CDR2: MGHDK, SYGVNS. CDR3 sequence (DNA): TGTGCCAGCAGTGAATTAGGGTTAACAGGGCTTCAGCTATACGAGCAGTACGTC. Translation: CASSELGLTGLQLYEQYV.

The chain uses TRBV9 and TRBJ2-2; D gene uncertain. Germline CDR1 is SGDLS and CDR2 is YYNGEE. Trimming took off 0 bases at V and 3 bases at J, with 6 bases between the two ends. This CDR3 spans 14 amino acids. The CDR3 DNA reads TGTGCCAGCAGCGTAGTCGGGTACACCGGGGAGCTGTTTTTT. This codes for CASSVVGYTGELFF.

The chain uses TRBV14 and TRBJ2-5, with D perhaps TRBD1 (6 bases). Per germline, CDR1 SGHDN and CDR2 FVKESK. This CDR3 is 15 amino acids long. V was pared by 4 bases and J by 3 bases, with 15 bases between. The CDR3 here is CASSRYLGQKETQYF. The CDR3 DNA reads TGTGCCAGCAGCCGATACCTAGGACAGAAAGAGACCCAGTACTTC.

The rearrangement uses TRBV6-2 or TRBV6-3 and TRBJ2-6; 7 nucleotides match TRBD2. After removal of 2 bases from V and 2 bases from J, the junction contained 18 bases not matched to a gene. The CDR3 length is 21 residues. The V gene's germline CDR1 is MNHEY and CDR2 SVGEGT. In nucleotides, the CDR3 is TGTGCCAGCAGTTACACACAGGAGGTCGGGGGGTTACCTCCTGGGGCCAACGTCCTGACTTTC. As protein: CASSYTQEVGGLPPGANVLTF.

This clone was seen only a few times. The rearrangement links TRBV5-1 to TRBJ1-1, with D possibly being TRBD1 (6 bases). The CDR3 loop spans 13 amino acids. The germline V gene encodes CDR1 SGHRS and CDR2 YFSETQ. Trimming pared 3 bases from V and 5 bases from J, leaving 11 bases between. The CDR3 protein is CASSYGGGTEAFF. The DNA of the CDR3 is TGCGCCAGCAGCTATGGAGGGGGGACTGAAGCTTTCTTT.

The chain couples TRBV30 to TRBJ1-1, with D perhaps TRBD1 (5 bases). Looked up from germline, CDR1 is GTSNPN and CDR2 is SVGIG (reference sequence). The CDR3 consists of 14 residues. V was trimmed by 5 bases and J by 1 base, leaving 14 bases between them. CDR3 in amino acids: CAWAGGYRNTEAFF. In DNA form, the CDR3 reads TGTGCCTGGGCCGGGGGGTATCGGAACACTGAAGCTTTCTTT.

The rearrangement links TRBV19 to TRBJ2-5; tentative D call: TRBD1 (7 bases). The V gene's germline CDR1 is LNHDA and CDR2 SQIVND (reference sequence). CDR3 size: 16 residues. Trimming removed 9 bases from V and 5 bases from J, with 25 bases in between. CDR3 nucleotides: TGTGCCAGCCGGAAACAGATGGCAGGGGGGTTGGAGACCCAGTACTTC. Protein product: CASRKQMAGGLETQYF.

The gene calls are TRBV5-1 and TRBJ2-2, with TRBD2 matching 7 bases. This CDR3 is 16 amino acids long. Germline loops: CDR1 SGHRS, CDR2 YFSETQ. With 0 bases clipped from V and 5 bases from J, the junction kept 7 bases outside the gene matches. The CDR3 DNA is TGCGCCAGCAGCTTGGCCCCAAGGGAGGGAACCGGGGAGCTGTTTTTT. Translation: CASSLAPREGTGELFF.

V gene TRBV5-1 combines with J gene TRBJ1-2; no definite D call. Germline V gene sequence: CDR1 SGHRS, CDR2 YFSETQ. This CDR3 spans 14 amino acids. Trimming took off 4 bases at V and 0 bases at J, with 10 bases between the two ends. The CDR3 here is CASSAGLTNYGYTF. The CDR3 DNA reads TGCGCCAGCAGCGCGGGGTTAACTAACTATGGCTACACCTTC.

This rearrangement joins TRBV25-1 to TRBJ1-6; D remains ambiguous. V lost 2 bases and J lost 7, with 6 bases in between. Germline CDR1 reads MGHDK; CDR2 reads SYGVNS. The CDR3 runs to 13 residues. The CDR3 DNA is TGTGCCAGCAGTGAACGAGGAAATTCACCCCTCCACTTT. Protein: CASSERGNSPLHF. The full variable domain, completed using reference TRBV25-1 and TRBJ1-6, is EADIYQTPRYLVIGTGKKITLECSQTMGHDKMYWYQQDPGMELHLIHYSYGVNSTEKGDLSSESTVSRIRTEHFPLTLESARPSHTSQYLCASSERGNSPLHFGNGTRLTVT.

The chain joins TRBV7-3 to TRBJ2-3; D is undetermined. Germline V gene sequence: CDR1 SGHTA, CDR2 FQGTGA. The CDR3 totals 13 residues. V lost 5 bases to trimming and J lost 3 bases, with 9 bases between them. The CDR3: CASSGSSTDTQYF. CDR3 coding DNA: TGTGCCAGCAGCGGAAGTTCAACAGATACGCAGTATTTT.

The genes are TRBV6-1 and TRBJ1-5; a weak D match, TRBD1 (5 bases). Germline CDR1 reads MNHNS; CDR2 reads SASEGT. The CDR3 length is 15 residues. Between the trimmed V and J ends, which lost 0 bases and 1 base, there was a span of 7 bases. The CDR3 region has the DNA TGTGCCAGCAGTGAAGCCTGGGGGAGCAATCAGCCCCAGCATTTT. This gives the protein CASSEAWGSNQPQHF.

V usage is TRBV7-6 and J usage is TRBJ2-1; TRBD1 matches 8 bases. The CDR3 covers 16 residues. J lost 4 bases, V lost 1 base, and 6 bases had no gene match. Germline CDR1 SGHVS, CDR2 FNYEAQ. The CDR3 DNA reads TGTGCCAGCAGCTTAGGGGTCAGGGGGCGATACAATGAGCAGTTCTTC. This gives the protein CASSLGVRGRYNEQFF.

As regards this clone: One end of the junction varies from germline; a read error may be responsible. The chain couples TRBV12-3 or TRBV12-4 to TRBJ2-5; D call uncertain. The CDR3 extends over 12 amino acids. The CDR3 protein is CASSLDPLTPHF. CDR3 bases: TGTGCCAGCAGTTTAGATCCCCTAACCCCCCACTTC.

The CDR3 bases are TGTGCCAGTATGGGCAGAAGCAACACTGAAGCTTTCTTT. This gives the protein CASMGRSNTEAFF. J is TRBJ1-1 and V is TRBV19; D ambiguous. There are 13 residues in the CDR3. The V end was cut by 7 bases, the J end by 2 bases, with 11 bases between. Germline V gene lookup returns CDR1 LNHDA and CDR2 SQIVND (reference sequence). Using reference TRBV19 and TRBJ1-1 for the parts outside the CDR3, the full variable domain is DGGITQSPKYLFRKEGQNVTLSCEQNLNHDAMYWYRQDPGQGLRLIYYSQIVNDFQKGDIAEGYSVSREKKESFPLTVTSAQKNPTAFYLCASMGRSNTEAFFGQGTRLTVV.